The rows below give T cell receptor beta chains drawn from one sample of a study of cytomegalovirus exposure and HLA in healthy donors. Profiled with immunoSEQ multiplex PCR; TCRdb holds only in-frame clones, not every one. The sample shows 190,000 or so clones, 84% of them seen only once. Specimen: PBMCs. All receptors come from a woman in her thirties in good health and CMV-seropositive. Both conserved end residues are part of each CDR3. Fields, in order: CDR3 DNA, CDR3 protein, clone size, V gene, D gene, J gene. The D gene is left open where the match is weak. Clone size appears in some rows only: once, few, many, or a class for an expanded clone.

DNA: TGTGCCAGCAGTGACACCGGACAGGGGGTCACAGATACGCAGTATTTT
CDR3: CASSDTGQGVTDTQYF
size: NA
V: TRBV25-1
D: TRBD1
J: TRBJ2-3

DNA: TGTGCCAGCGGGGGCCAGGATAACTATGGCTACACCTTC
CDR3: CASGGQDNYGYTF
size: NA
V: TRBV6-6
D: NA
J: TRBJ1-2

DNA: TGCGCCAGCCTTAACCTACAAAAGACTGGGACACAGGACCACAATGAGCAGTTCTTC
CDR3: CASLNLQKTGTQDHNEQFF
size: NA
V: TRBV23-1
D: NA
J: TRBJ2-1

DNA: TGTGCCAGCAGTGTTGACAGTGAGAACTTTAACACTGAAGCTTTCTTT
CDR3: CASSVDSENFNTEAFF
size: NA
V: TRBV2
D: NA
J: TRBJ1-1

DNA: TGTGCCAGCAGCCAGACAGGGGACGCTTTCTTT
CDR3: CASSQTGDAFF
size: once
V: TRBV7-2
D: TRBD1
J: TRBJ1-1

DNA: TGCGCCAGCAGCTCGGGCTCCGGGAGTAGCACTGAAGCTTTCTTT
CDR3: CASSSGSGSSTEAFF
size: NA
V: TRBV5-1
D: NA
J: TRBJ1-1

DNA: TGTGCCAGCTCACCGACAGGGGGTGTCCAAAGCTATGGCTACACCTTC
CDR3: CASSPTGGVQSYGYTF
size: NA
V: TRBV18
D: TRBD1
J: TRBJ1-2

DNA: TGTGCCACCAGCAGAGATGTCACTAGCGGGAGGAATGAGCAGTTCTTC
CDR3: CATSRDVTSGRNEQFF
size: NA
V: TRBV15
D: TRBD2
J: TRBJ2-1

DNA: TGTGCCAGCAGTTACGGGCGGCAGGGGAACGAGCAGTACTTC
CDR3: CASSYGRQGNEQYF
size: NA
V: TRBV6-6
D: NA
J: TRBJ2-7

DNA: TGTGCCAGCAGCTTAACGGGCGGGAGCAATGAGCAGTTCTTC
CDR3: CASSLTGGSNEQFF
size: NA
V: TRBV7-3
D: TRBD2
J: TRBJ2-1

DNA: TGTGCCAGCAGGAGGACAGGGAATGAGGAGACCCAGTACTTC
CDR3: CASRRTGNEETQYF
size: NA
V: TRBV27
D: TRBD1
J: TRBJ2-5

DNA: TGTGCCAGCTCACCACAGGGGTTCAGGAACACTGAAGCTTTCTTT
CDR3: CASSPQGFRNTEAFF
size: NA
V: TRBV18
D: NA
J: TRBJ1-1

DNA: TGTGCCAGCAGCTCCCCGGGGGGAAGCTCTGGAAACACCATATATTTT
CDR3: CASSSPGGSSGNTIYF
size: NA
V: TRBV28
D: NA
J: TRBJ1-3

DNA: TGTGCCACCCGGGGGGACACCTACGAGCAGTACTTC
CDR3: CATRGDTYEQYF
size: NA
V: TRBV11-2
D: NA
J: TRBJ2-7

DNA: TGCGCCAGCAGCTCCGAAGGACAGGGAGGGACTGAAGCTTTCTTT
CDR3: CASSSEGQGGTEAFF
size: NA
V: TRBV5-1
D: TRBD1
J: TRBJ1-1

DNA: TGCGCCAGCAGCGGAGGGACCTCCTACGAGCAGTACTTC
CDR3: CASSGGTSYEQYF
size: NA
V: TRBV5-1
D: NA
J: TRBJ2-7

DNA: TGTGCCAGCAGCTTCGGACAGGCTATCAACACCATATATTTT
CDR3: CASSFGQAINTIYF
size: few
V: TRBV7-2
D: TRBD1
J: TRBJ1-3

DNA: TGTGCCAGCAGCTCGGCGACAGGGGGTACCCCCTATGGCTACACCTTC
CDR3: CASSSATGGTPYGYTF
size: NA
V: TRBV7-9
D: TRBD1
J: TRBJ1-2

DNA: TGTGCCAGCAGTCCCGACAGGGCGGTAAATACGCAGTATTTT
CDR3: CASSPDRAVNTQYF
size: NA
V: TRBV28
D: TRBD1
J: TRBJ2-3

DNA: TGTGCCAGCAGCTTAGGGACAGATACCTACGAGCAGTACTTC
CDR3: CASSLGTDTYEQYF
size: NA
V: TRBV5-4
D: TRBD1
J: TRBJ2-7

DNA: TGTGCCAGCAGCATCCAGGGGGCGACTACGGGGGCCAACGTCCTGACTTTC
CDR3: CASSIQGATTGANVLTF
size: NA
V: TRBV7-2
D: TRBD1
J: TRBJ2-6

DNA: TGTGCCTGGAGTCGGGGGGTGGGGCAGTATTTT
CDR3: CAWSRGVGQYF
size: NA
V: TRBV30
D: TRBD2
J: TRBJ2-3

DNA: TGTGCCAGTGAGGAACAGGTTTATAGCAATCAGCCCCAGCATTTT
CDR3: CASEEQVYSNQPQHF
size: NA
V: TRBV19
D: NA
J: TRBJ1-5

DNA: TGCGCCAGCAGCTTCGGGGACAGGGGGATGACAGATACGCAGTATTTT
CDR3: CASSFGDRGMTDTQYF
size: NA
V: TRBV5-1
D: TRBD1
J: TRBJ2-3

DNA: TGTGCCAGCAGAGAGAGCGGGACCCAGTACTTC
CDR3: CASRESGTQYF
size: NA
V: TRBV6-1
D: NA
J: TRBJ2-5

DNA: TGTGCCAGTAGCGGAGATAACTACGAGCAGTACTTC
CDR3: CASSGDNYEQYF
size: NA
V: TRBV19
D: NA
J: TRBJ2-7

DNA: TGCAGCGCTCGACAGGGAGCAACTAATGAAAAACTGTTTTTT
CDR3: CSARQGATNEKLFF
size: NA
V: TRBV29-1
D: TRBD1
J: TRBJ1-4

DNA: TGTGCCAGCAGCTTTTGGACAGGGGGTACTGAAGCTTTCTTT
CDR3: CASSFWTGGTEAFF
size: NA
V: TRBV13
D: TRBD1
J: TRBJ1-1

DNA: TGTGCCAGCAGCAGGGACACAAGCACAGATACGCAGTATTTT
CDR3: CASSRDTSTDTQYF
size: NA
V: TRBV11-2
D: NA
J: TRBJ2-3

DNA: TGTGCCAGCAGCCAAGGAGCGGCAGTCTCCTACGAGCAGTACTTC
CDR3: CASSQGAAVSYEQYF
size: few
V: TRBV4-2
D: NA
J: TRBJ2-7

DNA: TGTGCCAGCAGTCGCAGACAGGGTGGCTACGAGCAGTACTTC
CDR3: CASSRRQGGYEQYF
size: NA
V: TRBV28
D: TRBD1
J: TRBJ2-7

DNA: TGCGCCAGCAGCGTGGAGGGAGCCTACGAGCAGTACTTC
CDR3: CASSVEGAYEQYF
size: NA
V: TRBV5-1
D: NA
J: TRBJ2-7

DNA: TGTGCCAGCAGCTTCCTTCCTGGGACTAGCGGAGCCTACGAGCAGTACTTC
CDR3: CASSFLPGTSGAYEQYF
size: NA
V: TRBV7-8
D: TRBD2
J: TRBJ2-7

DNA: TGCGCCAGCAGCCCCGGGACAGGGGGCGATGGCTACACCTTC
CDR3: CASSPGTGGDGYTF
size: NA
V: TRBV5-1
D: TRBD1
J: TRBJ1-2

DNA: TGTGCCAGCAGCCAATATCTCGACAGCAGCCCATCCAGTGGCTACACCTTC
CDR3: CASSQYLDSSPSSGYTF
size: NA
V: TRBV16
D: NA
J: TRBJ1-2

DNA: TGTGCCAGCAGTTTGCCCGGGACAGGGTCCAGCGAGCAGTTCTTC
CDR3: CASSLPGTGSSEQFF
size: once
V: TRBV6-1
D: TRBD1
J: TRBJ2-1

DNA: TGTGCCAGCAGCTCGACGGGACTCAACACAGATACGCAGTATTTT
CDR3: CASSSTGLNTDTQYF
size: NA
V: TRBV11-3
D: NA
J: TRBJ2-3

DNA: TGTGCCAGCAGTTTCCGGGCCCCCGGGAGAGGAGGCTACACCTTC
CDR3: CASSFRAPGRGGYTF
size: NA
V: TRBV28
D: NA
J: TRBJ1-2

DNA: TGTGCCAGCAGTGTGTCTAGGGCGGGGATGGAGACCCAGTACTTC
CDR3: CASSVSRAGMETQYF
size: NA
V: TRBV2
D: NA
J: TRBJ2-5

DNA: TGTGCCAGCAGTGAATCGGGACTAGCGGGATACGAGCAGTACTTC
CDR3: CASSESGLAGYEQYF
size: once
V: TRBV2
D: TRBD2
J: TRBJ2-7

DNA: TGTGCCAGCAACCTACAGGGCTCTATGTCCTACGAGCAGTACTTC
CDR3: CASNLQGSMSYEQYF
size: NA
V: TRBV2
D: NA
J: TRBJ2-7

DNA: TGTGCCAGCAGCCAAGAGGTTCGTAATGAAAAACTGTTTTTT
CDR3: CASSQEVRNEKLFF
size: NA
V: TRBV27
D: NA
J: TRBJ1-4

DNA: TGCGCCAGCAGCTTGGGTTATAGGACAGCTAATGAAAAACTGTTTTTT
CDR3: CASSLGYRTANEKLFF
size: NA
V: TRBV5-1
D: NA
J: TRBJ1-4

DNA: TGTGCCAGCAGCTTAGGTCGGGGTCAGCCCCAGCATTTT
CDR3: CASSLGRGQPQHF
size: NA
V: TRBV13
D: NA
J: TRBJ1-5

DNA: TGTGCCAGCAGTTACACGGGACAGGGATTTGGCAATGAGCAGTTCTTC
CDR3: CASSYTGQGFGNEQFF
size: NA
V: TRBV6-5
D: TRBD1
J: TRBJ2-1

DNA: TGCGCCAGCAGCCAAGGAACAGGGGATTACGAGCAGTACTTC
CDR3: CASSQGTGDYEQYF
size: NA
V: TRBV4-1
D: TRBD1
J: TRBJ2-7

DNA: TGTGCCAGCAGTAAGGGGGCCTACAATGAGCAGTTCTTC
CDR3: CASSKGAYNEQFF
size: NA
V: TRBV6-5
D: NA
J: TRBJ2-1

DNA: TGTGCCATCAGTGAGCGGCAGGCGAATGGCTACACCTTC
CDR3: CAISERQANGYTF
size: NA
V: TRBV10-3
D: NA
J: TRBJ1-2

DNA: TGTGCCAGCAGTGAATTAATAGCCAAAAACATTCAGTACTTC
CDR3: CASSELIAKNIQYF
size: NA
V: TRBV6-1
D: NA
J: TRBJ2-4

DNA: TGTGCCAGCAGCTTAAGACAGGGCTCCTACGAGCAGTACTTC
CDR3: CASSLRQGSYEQYF
size: NA
V: TRBV13
D: TRBD1
J: TRBJ2-7

DNA: TGTGCCAGCACCGGACAGGGTTATTCTGAAGCTTTCTTT
CDR3: CASTGQGYSEAFF
size: once
V: TRBV27
D: TRBD1
J: TRBJ1-1

DNA: TGTGCCAGCAGTGTTGCAGGGGGCTACGAGCAGTACTTC
CDR3: CASSVAGGYEQYF
size: once
V: TRBV6-1
D: TRBD1
J: TRBJ2-7

DNA: TGTGCCAGCAGCTTAGGCAGTCACAGGAACACTGAAGCTTTCTTT
CDR3: CASSLGSHRNTEAFF
size: NA
V: TRBV7-2
D: NA
J: TRBJ1-1